This entry is about one T cell receptor (beta chain). Its antigen is not yet known. Base quality data are lacking; no much larger clone is found one base away. The entry originates in a study of cytomegalovirus exposure and HLA in healthy donors (dated by TCRdb to about 2017). Turning to the overall study: In an earlier analysis of around 540 of the donors, about 260 Gb of sequence data and 120 million or so unique TCR beta sequences from 150 million to 200 million T cells were reported. Rather than using new phenotypic data, the later analysis identified candidate immune exposures from TCR beta sequences and from how often those sequences occurred across donors. Among the approximately 430 genotyped donors, around 81% belonged to the genetic ancestry cluster associated with self-reported Caucasian donors. The number of typed donors differed by locus: 629-630 for A, B, C, DRB1 and DQB1; some 500 for DQA1; 600 to 610 for DPA1; and roughly 470 for DPB1. Class I and class II HLA loci were covered by the typing at four-digit resolution. To study patterns of TCR occurrence, a later analysis re-analyzed previously published TCR beta repertoires from 600 to 750 donors and added high-resolution HLA genotyping. A later genetic analysis took genome-wide SNP genotypes for about 65% of the 666 donors and used that subset as a discovery cohort. Among under 450 genotyped donors of the cohort, an average of 235,054 unique TCR beta nucleotide sequences were sequenced per donor, around 18% of them non-productive. The study was designed to test whether signatures of past pathogen exposure could be identified by cataloging public T cell receptors. Every repertoire in the discovery cohort had been generated on one and the same sequencing platform. The study combined high-throughput TCR immunosequencing, statistical association of individual TCRs with disease status, and machine learning to predict cytomegalovirus infection status. An earlier analysis of more than 450 of the donors used high-throughput TCR beta sequencing to judge whether each TCR beta V gene segment behaved as functional or pseudogenic. The study used immunosequencing to profile the T cell repertoires of about 670 subjects and linked those repertoires to cytomegalovirus serostatus. Because of strong linkage in the cohort, 4 to 6 DR-DQ haplotypes were treated as single units for association and clustering. Besides the first cohort of some 670 subjects, a separate validation cohort made up of 120 different subjects was used. Alongside the repertoire data, information on donor age, sex, ethnicity and CMV serostatus was compiled. An early release that covered fewer than 750 HLA-typed donors contained around 300 gigabases of sequencing data and 70 million to 100 million unique TCR sequences.

The cohort was made up of approximately 670 healthy bone marrow donors. All cohort members were sampled while nominally healthy, although unrecorded immune exposures were likely present. The donor was CMV seropositive and was included in the group of 300 or so seropositive cohort members. A peripheral blood sample was collected from each donor, and TCR beta sequencing was performed on peripheral blood mononuclear cells. Genomic DNA extraction from the blood cell samples was performed with the Qiagen DNeasy Blood Extraction Kit. The library was generated by the immunoSEQ multiplex PCR assay. For the multiplex PCR, a mixture combining 60 forward primers for TCR Vbeta segments and 13 reverse primers for TCR Jbeta segments was used. A multiplex PCR assay on genomic DNA amplified the CDR3 region of rearranged TCR beta genes. On the Illumina HiSeq System, the amplified TCR beta libraries were sequenced as 87-base-pair reads. Regarding the original processing steps: Across the 670 or so repertoires, a later analysis counted tens of millions of unique TCR beta chains, roughly 11 million of which were shared by at least two donors. Raw reads were error-corrected and collapsed into unique sequences by a nearest-neighbor algorithm in which closely related sequences were merged to remove PCR and sequencing errors. V, D and J gene segments were assigned by aligning CDR3 sequences to IMGT reference sequences. Each retained sequence needed at least a six-nucleotide match to both a V gene segment and a J gene segment. A rearrangement was called productive if the CDR3 had no stop codons and remained in frame with V and J, and every other rearrangement was called non-productive. Following IMGT convention, CDR3 was defined as the stretch from the second conserved V-encoded cysteine up to the conserved J-encoded phenylalanine. Sequences without an unambiguous match to a single V gene segment were excluded from the earlier analysis of 450 to 750 of the donors. In an earlier analysis of a few hundred of the donors, a V segment was called functional when productive rearrangements were above 56.7%, and segregating when the standard deviation between donors exceeded 5%. A statistical classification framework was built to diagnose cytomegalovirus status from the catalog of TCR beta chain sequences. V and J gene assignment, in a later analysis, came from comparing TCR nucleotide sequences with IMGT/GENE-DB human TR gene sequences. In a later analysis, CDR3 sequences and most-parsimonious VDJ recombination scenarios were assigned using the TCRdist pipeline. In a later analysis, each TCR beta chain was defined by its CDR3 amino acid sequence together with its V-gene family, and reads lacking a unique V-gene family were excluded. To address suspected cross-contamination and a sequencing artifact, a later analysis removed 592 highly shared, low-generation-probability nucleotide sequences. For each public chain, a later analysis derived a clonal expansion index from normalized ranks of inferred template counts within each repertoire. Generation probabilities in a later analysis came from a VDJ recombination model fitted to out-of-frame rearrangements, and those results were checked against IGoR. In a later analysis, hypergeometric tests were used to score TCR-TCR, TCR-HLA and TCR-CMV co-occurrence, with a repertoire-size bias correction applied to TCR pairs. In a later analysis, false discovery rates were estimated by permuting HLA or CMV assignments 20 times. In a later analysis, co-occurring TCRs were grouped using DBSCAN, and TCRdist sequence similarity was added for clustering within HLA-allele-positive subsets. Co-occurrence clustering excluded repertoires with fewer than 30,000 or more than 120,000 public chains, plus five with anomalous nucleotide sharing. TCRdb limited this immuneACCESS table to in-frame rearrangements with V and J called. A share of clones is missing; checked studies link under half to unresolved V genes, and the rest is unexplained. The V and J calls and the clone size are those of that table, but D and trimming were determined from the DNA. The sample includes tens of thousands of clones, with approximately 72% observed a single time. The top ten clonotypes cover 45% to 60% of the sample.

V and J are trimmed by 1 base and 7 bases, and the gene matches miss 19 bases of the junction. The CDR3 has 18 amino acids, counting the end cysteine and phenylalanine. The entry retains the CDR3 DNA only, 54 bases that are in frame from base 1. Sequences SGHDN (CDR1) and FVKESK (CDR2) are obtained from the germline V gene. Summary of the overall study and its limitations: Presence/absence analyses assumed roughly uniform sequencing depth across donors, an assumption that may not hold. Because HLA typing was unavailable for some donors at each locus, only the typed subset was used in association tests. The authors suggested that the approach could potentially be generalized to other disease states and immunological phenotypes. A later genetic analysis associated a missense DCLRE1C variant with V-gene and J-gene trimming of TCR beta chains, and an independent cohort replicated the association. In a later analysis, several top co-occurrence clusters were reported to appear linked to parvovirus B19, influenza, CMV and Epstein-Barr virus. At a false discovery rate of 0.05, a later analysis linked about 17,000 TCR beta sequences to specific HLA alleles. When HLA alleles, especially DR and DQ, strongly co-occurred, attributing TCR associations to individual alleles was difficult. In an earlier analysis of 587 of the donors, most TCR beta V segments appeared in productive rearrangements about 87% or about 30% of the time, broadly matching IMGT annotations. Approximately 18 rarely observed V segments, including chromosome 9 orphons, were excluded from the earlier analysis of several hundred of the donors because counts were too low. Compared with equally common non-associated chains, HLA-associated TCR beta chains in a later analysis were more clonally expanded and had lower generation probabilities. Some IMGT-functional V segments, including TRBV6-2 and TRBV6-3, could not be told apart with the 87-base-pair reads, so those segments were excluded. A group of highly shared sequence variants was considered likely to be a technical artifact of the sequencing pipeline. Correlated functional status among segregating V segments might be attributable to linkage disequilibrium, but an unknown experimental factor could not be ruled out. Compared with the roughly 700-donor mean, donors in an Asian-associated ancestry cluster had fewer N-insertions in productive TCRs, according to a later genetic analysis. In a later analysis, most CMV-associated TCR beta chains were found to appear HLA-restricted, with HLA associations seemingly driven largely by CMV exposure. In the study, some 160 TCR beta chains were listed as associated with cytomegalovirus. Across donors, most TCR sequences were observed very rarely, whereas some public TCRs were present in many individuals. This cohort had only TCR beta chains sequenced, and the lack of alpha or paired-chain data limited which features could be detected. Cytomegalovirus status was reported to be diagnosed by the classifier with high specificity and sensitivity in both the original and validation cohorts. A further reported finding was that TCR beta sequences accurately predicted the HLA-A and HLA-B alleles for most subjects in the first cohort. In vitro tests confirmed that a few of the cytomegalovirus-associated TCR beta chains recognize cytomegalovirus antigens. The only immune exposure information available for the cohort was CMV serostatus. In a later analysis, TCR association rates were found to vary across HLA loci, with the most associated TCRs seen for DRB1 alleles and the fewest for HLA-C alleles.

Sequencing was done on a sample of PBMCs. The chain is assembled from TRBV14 and TRBJ2-7; 7 bases in the junction line up with TRBD2. The receptor's source is a man in his forties or fifties in good health and CMV-seropositive. The base sequence is TGTGCCAGCAGCCAAGTCCCAGCGGGGAACGCTCGACGCGAGGAGCAGTACTTC. Its protein product is CASSQVPAGNARREEQYF.